These 11 T cell receptor beta chains came from one sample sequenced in a study of blood T cell repertoires in COVID-19. Sequenced by immunoSEQ multiplex PCR; TCRdb stores in-frame clones only, minus some. Found here are about 170,000 clones, roughly 83% of them singletons; the top ten hold 4.4%. The specimen was PBMCs or T cells enriched from blood (not recorded which). These receptors were obtained from a woman in her forties or fifties who had recovered from COVID-19.

This chain connects TRBV24-1 to TRBJ1-4; D remains ambiguous. Looked up from germline, CDR1 is KGHDR and CDR2 is SFDVKD. This CDR3 region has 16 residues. Trimming pared 5 bases from V and 3 bases from J, leaving 15 bases between. CDR3 sequence (DNA): TGTGCCACCAGTGGCACCGGGAGCAGTCCTAATGAAAAACTGTTTTTT. Its translation is CATSGTGSSPNEKLFF.

The chain couples TRBV5-1 to TRBJ2-3; possibly TRBD1 for D (5 bases). Germline V lookup: CDR1 SGHRS, CDR2 YFSETQ. This CDR3 is 15 amino acids long. V was cut by 0 bases and J by 6 bases, with 14 bases left in between. CDR3 DNA: TGCGCCAGCAGCTTGGGGGGCCCCACCACGGATACGCAGTATTTT. It encodes CASSLGGPTTDTQYF.

This clone was recorded only once. The chain couples TRBV7-3 to TRBJ1-2; D is unresolved. Germline assignment: CDR1 SGHTA and CDR2 FQGTGA. The V end was cut by 4 bases, the J end by 8 bases, with 14 bases between. This CDR3 comprises 13 residues. CDR3 loop: CASSSSYSLGYTF. Here the CDR3 DNA reads TGTGCCAGCAGCTCCAGCTACAGTCTGGGCTACACCTTC.

The table lists this clone with a count of one. V is TRBV30 and J is TRBJ1-2; D not certain. The CDR3 extends over 11 amino acids. Germline assignment: CDR1 GTSNPN and CDR2 SVGIG (reference sequence). With 5 bases removed from V and 7 bases from J, the gap between germline ends came to 11 bases. CDR3 DNA: TGTGCCTGGGAGCGTACCCGTGGCTACACCTTC. As protein: CAWERTRGYTF.

The genes are TRBV14 and TRBJ1-2; the D is unclear. Germline CDR1 reads SGHDN; CDR2 reads FVKESK. This CDR3 contains 14 residues. V was shortened by 4 bases and J by 0 bases, with 9 bases between the two germline ends. The CDR3 coding sequence is TGTGCCAGCAGCCCTATCTTGGCTAACTATGGCTACACCTTC. It is translated as CASSPILANYGYTF.

This chain joins TRBV19 and TRBJ1-5; 9 nucleotides line up with TRBD1. CDR1 is LNHDA and CDR2 is SQIVND in the germline V gene (reference sequence). The junction had 8 bases not matched to a gene; V was cut back by 5 bases and J by 6 bases. The CDR3 is 15 residues long. As DNA, the CDR3 is TGTGCCAGTAGTCCCGAGGACAGGGGAAGTCAGCCCCAGCATTTT. It specifies CASSPEDRGSQPQHF.

This clone was seen only a few times. The genes are TRBV6-5 and TRBJ1-5; 8 bases are a match to TRBD1. J lost 1 base, V lost 5 bases, and 1 base had no gene match. Germline CDR1 is MNHEY and CDR2 is SVGAGI. The CDR3 runs to 14 residues. The CDR3 DNA follows: TGTGCCAGCAGTCGACAGGGGAGCAATCAGCCCCAGCATTTT. It translates to CASSRQGSNQPQHF.

This chain connects TRBV19 to TRBJ2-3; D is perhaps TRBD2 (5 bases). The CDR3 covers 14 residues. The V gene lost 6 bases and the J gene lost 1 base, with 11 bases spanning the gap. Germline CDR1 and CDR2: LNHDA and SQIVND (reference sequence). Here the CDR3 reads CASRSTAGTDTQYF. CDR3 DNA: TGTGCCAGTAGATCAACAGCGGGCACAGATACGCAGTATTTT. The full variable domain, in which reference TRBV19 and TRBJ2-3 provide the parts outside the CDR3, is DGGITQSPKYLFRKEGQNVTLSCEQNLNHDAMYWYRQDPGQGLRLIYYSQIVNDFQKGDIAEGYSVSREKKESFPLTVTSAQKNPTAFYLCASRSTAGTDTQYFGPGTRLTVL.

The chain has TRBV7-3 and TRBJ1-2, with a tentative D call TRBD1 (6 bases). The V gene lost 6 bases and the J gene lost 4 bases, with 12 bases spanning the gap. CDR3 length: 13 residues. The germline V gene encodes CDR1 SGHTA and CDR2 FQGTGA. Written as DNA, the CDR3 is TGTGCCAGCAGTCCCGGACAGTTCTATGGCTACACCTTC. Translating it yields CASSPGQFYGYTF. The variable domain in full, with the rest retrieved from reference TRBV7-3 and TRBJ1-2, is GAGVSQTPSNKVTEKGKYVELRCDPISGHTALYWYRQSLGQGPEFLIYFQGTGAADDSGLPNDRFFAVRPEGSVSTLKIQRTERGDSAVYLCASSPGQFYGYTFGSGTRLTVV.

The chain combines TRBV19 with TRBJ2-6; D possibly corresponds to TRBD2 (5 bases). Germline CDR1 is LNHDA and CDR2 is SQIVND (reference sequence). This CDR3 is 18 amino acids long. Trimming pared 7 bases from V and 0 bases from J, leaving 19 bases between. In nucleotides, the CDR3 is TGTGCCAGTACTTCACCGAGGGTGGCGGTCTCTGGGGCCAACGTCCTGACTTTC. Its protein is CASTSPRVAVSGANVLTF. Based on the CDR3 plus reference TRBV19 and TRBJ2-6, the full variable domain is DGGITQSPKYLFRKEGQNVTLSCEQNLNHDAMYWYRQDPGQGLRLIYYSQIVNDFQKGDIAEGYSVSREKKESFPLTVTSAQKNPTAFYLCASTSPRVAVSGANVLTFGAGSRLTVL.

This chain uses TRBV9 with TRBJ2-3, with D possibly being TRBD1 (5 bases). Trimming took off 1 base at V and 9 bases at J, with 6 bases between the two ends. Germline CDR1 SGDLS, CDR2 YYNGEE. The CDR3 consists of 11 residues. As DNA, the CDR3 is TGTGCCAGCAGCGTACAGGGAACGCAGTATTTT. This encodes CASSVQGTQYF. Looking up the rest from reference TRBV9 and TRBJ2-3 gives the full variable domain: DSGVTQTPKHLITATGQRVTLRCSPRSGDLSVYWYQQSLDQGLQFLIQYYNGEERAKGNILERFSAQQFPDLHSELNLSSLELGDSALYFCASSVQGTQYFGPGTRLTVL.